The sequence of this TCR beta chain was determined in a study of T cell repertoires and Cas9 in healthy adults. Assay: immunoSEQ multiplex PCR; the TCRdb copy retains only in-frame clones and omits some. The data show tens of thousands of clones, 90% seen once. Sequenced input: CD4+ effector T cells (CD127+, CD25-, CD137-, CD154-) from PBMCs; culture status not recorded. The TCR comes from a human donor in good health.

CDR3 residues: CASSLIRNTEAFF. The CDR3 nucleotides read TGTGCCAGCAGCTTAATTCGGAACACTGAAGCTTTCTTT. The genes are TRBV7-8 and TRBJ1-1; D call uncertain. This CDR3 has 13 residues. With 2 bases removed from V and 1 base from J, the gap between germline ends came to 5 bases. The germline CDR1 and CDR2 sequences are SGHVS and FQNEAQ.